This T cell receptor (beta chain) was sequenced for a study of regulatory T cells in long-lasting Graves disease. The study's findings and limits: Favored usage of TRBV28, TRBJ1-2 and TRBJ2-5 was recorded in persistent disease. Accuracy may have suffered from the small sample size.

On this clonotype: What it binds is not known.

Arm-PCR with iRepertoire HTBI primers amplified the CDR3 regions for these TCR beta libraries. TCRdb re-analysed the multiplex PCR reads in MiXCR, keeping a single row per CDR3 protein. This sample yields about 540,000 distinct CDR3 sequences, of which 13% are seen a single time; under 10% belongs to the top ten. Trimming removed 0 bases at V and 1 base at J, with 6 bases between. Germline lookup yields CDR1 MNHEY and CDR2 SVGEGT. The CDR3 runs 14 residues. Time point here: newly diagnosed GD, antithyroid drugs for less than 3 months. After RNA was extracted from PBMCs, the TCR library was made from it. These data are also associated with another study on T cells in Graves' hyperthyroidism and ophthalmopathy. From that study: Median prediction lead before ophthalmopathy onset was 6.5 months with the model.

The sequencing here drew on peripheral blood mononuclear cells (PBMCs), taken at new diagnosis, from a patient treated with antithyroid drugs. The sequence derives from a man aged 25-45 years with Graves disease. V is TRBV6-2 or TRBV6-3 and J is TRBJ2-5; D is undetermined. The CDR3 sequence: CASSYSSPQETQYF. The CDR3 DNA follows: TGTGCCAGCAGTTACTCGAGTCCCCAAGAGACCCAGTACTTC.